The next 8 T cell receptor beta chains were all read from a single sample in a study of control samples from healthy donors and cancer patients. The protocol was immunoSEQ multiplex PCR, while the TCRdb copy is restricted to in-frame clones and leaves out a portion. The sample contains 50,000 to 70,000 clones, over 75% of which appear only once. What was sequenced was blood. The receptors come from a man aged 50 to 59 in good health.

J is TRBJ2-1 and V is TRBV19; D remains ambiguous. Trimming pared 7 bases from V and 4 bases from J, leaving 14 bases between. From germline, CDR1 is LNHDA and CDR2 SQIVND (reference sequence). The CDR3 sequence is 14 residues long. The CDR3 region has the DNA TGTGCCAGTACCCCCGCCGTTACTTACAATGAGCAGTTCTTC. It yields the protein CASTPAVTYNEQFF.

This chain links TRBV4-3 with TRBJ2-1; D perhaps matches TRBD1 (5 bases). Germline V gene lookup returns CDR1 LGHNA and CDR2 YSLEER. The length of the CDR3 is 14 residues. V was trimmed by 6 bases and J by 4 bases, leaving 13 bases between them. CDR3 sequence reads: CASRVQASYNEQFF. Here the CDR3 DNA reads TGCGCCAGCAGGGTACAGGCCTCATACAATGAGCAGTTCTTC.

J is TRBJ1-2 and V is TRBV10-2; unclear D gene. Trimming stripped 0 bases from V and 4 bases from J, with 9 bases between. CDR1 WSHSY and CDR2 SAAADI come from the germline V gene. CDR3 length equals 14 residues. CDR3 coding DNA: TGCGCCAGCAGTGAGTCACCCCGGGTCTATGGCTACACCTTC. It specifies CASSESPRVYGYTF.

The V and J genes are TRBV6-6 and TRBJ2-5; TRBD2 agrees at 7 bases. The V gene's germline CDR1 is MNHNY and CDR2 SVGAGI (reference sequence). This CDR3 region has 16 residues. The V segment lost 6 bases and the J segment 5 bases; nucleotides outside the gene matches: 15. As DNA, the CDR3 is TGTGCCAGCAGGACAGCGGGAATGGCTCTGGGGGAGACCCAGTACTTC. This codes for CASRTAGMALGETQYF.

This clone was picked up one time. This chain's CDR3 is CSVDRASGHNEQFF. DNA of the CDR3: TGCAGCGTTGATCGGGCTAGCGGCCACAATGAGCAGTTCTTC. This rearrangement joins TRBV29-1 to TRBJ2-1, with TRBD2 identical over 7 bases. CDR1 is SQVTM and CDR2 is ANQGSEA in the germline V gene. The CDR3 has 14 amino acids. The junction had 7 bases not matched to a gene; V was cut back by 3 bases and J by 5 bases.

This clone occurred once. The rearrangement joins TRBV19 to TRBJ2-5; D not certain. Trimming took 3 bases from V and 2 from J, leaving 7 bases between them. This CDR3 comprises 13 residues. Looked up from germline, CDR1 is LNHDA and CDR2 is SQIVND (reference sequence). CDR3 nucleotide sequence: TGTGCCAGTAGTATTGAGAAGCAAGAGACCCAGTACTTC. Protein product: CASSIEKQETQYF.

This chain links TRBV28 with TRBJ1-5; 7 bases agree with TRBD1. Trimming cost V 4 bases and J 6 bases; bases outside gene matches: 12. This CDR3 contains 16 residues. CDR1 is MDHEN and CDR2 is SYDVKM in the germline V gene. The DNA of the CDR3 is TGTGCCAGCAGTTCCCCGGGACAGCCAAGGCGTCAGCCCCAGCATTTT. It is translated as CASSSPGQPRRQPQHF.

V gene TRBV29-1 combines with J gene TRBJ1-2; 7 bases line up with TRBD1. Losses at the gene ends were 6 bases for V and 3 bases for J; bases not matched to a gene: 7. In germline, CDR1 is SQVTM, CDR2 ANQGSEA. This CDR3 spans 13 amino acids. CDR3 sequence (DNA): TGCAGCGTAAGCAGGGGGAGCGACTATGGCTACACCTTC. Translated: CSVSRGSDYGYTF. The whole variable domain, filled in from reference TRBV29-1 and TRBJ1-2, reads SAVISQKPSRDICQRGTSLTIQCQVDSQVTMMFWYRQQPGQSLTLIATANQGSEATYESGFVIDKFPISRPNLTFSTLTVSNMSPEDSSIYLCSVSRGSDYGYTFGSGTRLTVV.